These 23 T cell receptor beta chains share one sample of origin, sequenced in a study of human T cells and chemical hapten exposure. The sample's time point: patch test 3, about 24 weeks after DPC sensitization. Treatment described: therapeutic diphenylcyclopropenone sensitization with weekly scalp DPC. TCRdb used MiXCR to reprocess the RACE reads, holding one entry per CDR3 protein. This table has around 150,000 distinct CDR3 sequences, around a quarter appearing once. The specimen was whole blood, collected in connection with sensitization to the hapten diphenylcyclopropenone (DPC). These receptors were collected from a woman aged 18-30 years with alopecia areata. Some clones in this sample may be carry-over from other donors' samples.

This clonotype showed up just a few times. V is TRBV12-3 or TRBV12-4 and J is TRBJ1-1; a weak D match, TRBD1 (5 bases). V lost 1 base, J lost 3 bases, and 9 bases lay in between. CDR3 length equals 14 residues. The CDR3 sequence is CASSLGGSDTEAFF. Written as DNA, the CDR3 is TGTGCCAGCAGTTTAGGGGGGTCGGACACTGAAGCTTTCTTT.

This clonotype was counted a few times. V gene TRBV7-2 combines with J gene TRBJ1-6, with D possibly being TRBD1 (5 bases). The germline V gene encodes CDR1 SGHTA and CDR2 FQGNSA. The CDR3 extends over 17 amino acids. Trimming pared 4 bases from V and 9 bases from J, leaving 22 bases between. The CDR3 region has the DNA TGTGCCAGCAGCTCCCCGGGACGTAAAAGCGACAGTTCACCCCTCCACTTT. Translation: CASSSPGRKSDSSPLHF.

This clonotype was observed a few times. The CDR3 protein is CASSPGTGDQPQHF. DNA of the CDR3: TGTGCCAGCAGCCCCGGGACAGGGGATCAGCCCCAGCATTTT. The V and J genes are TRBV7-9 and TRBJ1-5, with 10 bases fitting TRBD1. The length of the CDR3 is 14 residues. Trimming removed 5 bases from V and 5 bases from J; junction bases left unmatched: 3. Germline V gives CDR1 SEHNR, CDR2 FQNEAQ (reference sequence). Supplemented by reference TRBV7-9 and TRBJ1-5, the full variable domain reads DTGVSQNPRHKITKRGQNVTFRCDPISEHNRLYWYRQTLGQGPEFLTYFQNEAQLEKSRLLSDRFSAERPKGSFSTLEIQRTEQGDSAMYLCASSPGTGDQPQHFGDGTRLSIL.

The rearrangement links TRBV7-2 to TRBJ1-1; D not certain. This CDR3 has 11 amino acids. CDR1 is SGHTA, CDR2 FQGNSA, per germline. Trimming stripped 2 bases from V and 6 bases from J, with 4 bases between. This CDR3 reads CASSLSAEAFF. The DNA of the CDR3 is TGTGCCAGCAGCTTATCCGCTGAAGCTTTCTTT.

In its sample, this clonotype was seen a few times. This CDR3 is CSAWTGFNQPQHF. The CDR3 nucleotides read TGCAGCGCTTGGACAGGTTTCAATCAGCCCCAGCATTTT. This chain links TRBV29-1 with TRBJ1-5; 7 bases are a match to TRBD1. Germline loops: CDR1 SQVTM, CDR2 ANQGSEA. Losses at the gene ends were 7 bases for V and 3 bases for J; bases not matched to a gene: 6. This CDR3 region has 13 residues.

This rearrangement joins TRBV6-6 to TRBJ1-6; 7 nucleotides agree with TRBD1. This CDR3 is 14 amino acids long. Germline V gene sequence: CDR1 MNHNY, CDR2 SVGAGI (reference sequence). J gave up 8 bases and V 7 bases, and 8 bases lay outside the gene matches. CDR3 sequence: CASTPGTEYSPLHF. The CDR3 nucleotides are TGTGCCAGCACCCCGGGGACAGAGTATTCACCCCTCCACTTT.

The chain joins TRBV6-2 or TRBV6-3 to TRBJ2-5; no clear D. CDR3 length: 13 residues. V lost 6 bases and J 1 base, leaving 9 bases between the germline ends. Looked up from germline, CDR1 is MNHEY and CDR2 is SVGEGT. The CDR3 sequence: CASRALAQETQYF. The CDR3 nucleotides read TGTGCCAGCAGAGCCTTGGCCCAAGAGACCCAGTACTTC.

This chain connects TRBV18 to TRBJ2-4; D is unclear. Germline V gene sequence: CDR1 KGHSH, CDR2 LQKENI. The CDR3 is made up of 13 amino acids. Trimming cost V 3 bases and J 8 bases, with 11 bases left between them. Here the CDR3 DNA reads TGTGCCAGCTCACCTCGGTCAAGGGACATTCAGTACTTC. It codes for CASSPRSRDIQYF.

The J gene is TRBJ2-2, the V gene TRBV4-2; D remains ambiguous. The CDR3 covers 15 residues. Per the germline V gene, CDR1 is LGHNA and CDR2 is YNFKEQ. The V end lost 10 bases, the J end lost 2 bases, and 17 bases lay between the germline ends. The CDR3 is CATLKGDSNTGELFF. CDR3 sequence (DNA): TGTGCCACCCTTAAAGGTGATTCAAACACCGGGGAGCTGTTTTTT.

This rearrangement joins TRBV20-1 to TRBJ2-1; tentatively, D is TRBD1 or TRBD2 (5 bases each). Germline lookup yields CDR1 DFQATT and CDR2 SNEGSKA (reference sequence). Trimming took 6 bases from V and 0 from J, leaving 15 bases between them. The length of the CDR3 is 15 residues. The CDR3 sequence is CSAPRDPSSYNEQFF. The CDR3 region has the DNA TGCAGTGCCCCCCGGGACCCAAGCTCCTACAATGAGCAGTTCTTC.

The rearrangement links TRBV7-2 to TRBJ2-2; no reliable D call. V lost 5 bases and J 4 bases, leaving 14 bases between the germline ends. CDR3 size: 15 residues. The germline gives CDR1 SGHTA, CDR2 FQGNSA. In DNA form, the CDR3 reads TGTGCCAGCAGCCGTATACCTTCAGGCACCGGGGAGCTGTTTTTT. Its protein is CASSRIPSGTGELFF.

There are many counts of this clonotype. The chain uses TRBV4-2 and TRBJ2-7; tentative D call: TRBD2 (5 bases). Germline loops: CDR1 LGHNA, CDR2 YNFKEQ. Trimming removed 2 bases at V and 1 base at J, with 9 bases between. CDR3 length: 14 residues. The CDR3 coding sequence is TGTGCCAGCAGCCAACAGGCGGGTTCCTACGAGCAGTACTTC. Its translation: CASSQQAGSYEQYF.

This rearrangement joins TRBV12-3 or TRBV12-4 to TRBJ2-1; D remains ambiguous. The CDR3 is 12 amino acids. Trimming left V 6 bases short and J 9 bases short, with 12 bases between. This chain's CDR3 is CASSLALSEQFF. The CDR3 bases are TGTGCCAGCAGCCTGGCCCTTTCTGAGCAGTTCTTC.

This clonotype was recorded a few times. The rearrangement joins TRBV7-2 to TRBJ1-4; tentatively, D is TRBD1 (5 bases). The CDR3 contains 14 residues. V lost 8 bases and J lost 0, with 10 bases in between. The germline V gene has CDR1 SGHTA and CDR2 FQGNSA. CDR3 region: CASSGGSTNEKLFF. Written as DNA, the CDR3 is TGTGCCAGCTCGGGGGGGTCAACTAATGAAAAACTGTTTTTT.

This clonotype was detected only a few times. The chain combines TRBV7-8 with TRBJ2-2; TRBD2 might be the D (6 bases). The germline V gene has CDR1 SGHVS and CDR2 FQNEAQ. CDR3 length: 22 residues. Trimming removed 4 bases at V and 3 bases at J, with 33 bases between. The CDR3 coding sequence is TGTGCCAGCAGCTACCGTGGGCGGGGCGGGTCCTCGGATCCGCGAGACACCGGGGAGCTGTTTTTT. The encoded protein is CASSYRGRGGSSDPRDTGELFF.

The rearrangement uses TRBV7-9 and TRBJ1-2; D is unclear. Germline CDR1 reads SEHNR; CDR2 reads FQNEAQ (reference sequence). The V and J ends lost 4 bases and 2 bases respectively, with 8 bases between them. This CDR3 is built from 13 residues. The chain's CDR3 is CASSSEVNYGYTF. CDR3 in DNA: TGTGCCAGCAGCTCCGAGGTGAACTATGGCTACACCTTC.

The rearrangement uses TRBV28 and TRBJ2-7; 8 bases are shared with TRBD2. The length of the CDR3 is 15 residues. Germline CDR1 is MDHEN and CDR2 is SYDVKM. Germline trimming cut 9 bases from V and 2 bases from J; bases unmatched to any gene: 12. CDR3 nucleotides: TGTGCCAGTCAGGTAGGACTAGCTGACGCCTACGAGCAGTACTTC. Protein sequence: CASQVGLADAYEQYF.

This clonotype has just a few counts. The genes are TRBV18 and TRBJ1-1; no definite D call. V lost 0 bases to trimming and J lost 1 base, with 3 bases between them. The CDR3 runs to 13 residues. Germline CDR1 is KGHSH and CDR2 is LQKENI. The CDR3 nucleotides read TGTGCCAGCTCACCACCGGGGAACACTGAAGCTTTCTTT. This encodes CASSPPGNTEAFF.

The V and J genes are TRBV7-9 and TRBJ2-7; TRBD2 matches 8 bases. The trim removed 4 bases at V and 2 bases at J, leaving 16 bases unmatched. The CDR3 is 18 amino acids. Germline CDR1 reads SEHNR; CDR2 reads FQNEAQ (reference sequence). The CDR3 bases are TGTGCCAGCAGCTCCCCCGGATTTAGCGGGAAAAGGACCTACGAGCAGTACTTC. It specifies CASSSPGFSGKRTYEQYF.

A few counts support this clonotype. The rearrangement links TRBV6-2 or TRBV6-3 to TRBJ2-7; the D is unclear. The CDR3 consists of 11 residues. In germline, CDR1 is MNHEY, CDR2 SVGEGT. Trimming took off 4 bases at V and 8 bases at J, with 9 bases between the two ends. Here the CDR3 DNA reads TGTGCCAGCAGTTTTGGATTCCAGCAGTACTTC. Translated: CASSFGFQQYF.

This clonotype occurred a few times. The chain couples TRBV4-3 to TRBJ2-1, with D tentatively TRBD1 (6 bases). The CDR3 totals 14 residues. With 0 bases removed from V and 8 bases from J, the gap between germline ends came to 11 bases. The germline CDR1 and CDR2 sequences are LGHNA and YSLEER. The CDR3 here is CASSQEGQPDEQFF. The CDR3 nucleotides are TGCGCCAGCAGCCAAGAAGGACAGCCCGATGAGCAGTTCTTC.

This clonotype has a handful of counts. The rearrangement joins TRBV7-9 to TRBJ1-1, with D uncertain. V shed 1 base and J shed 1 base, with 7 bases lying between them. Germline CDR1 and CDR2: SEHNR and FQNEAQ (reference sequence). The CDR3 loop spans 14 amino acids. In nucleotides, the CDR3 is TGTGCCAGCAGCTTAGTTCGAGGGAACACTGAAGCTTTCTTT. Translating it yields CASSLVRGNTEAFF.

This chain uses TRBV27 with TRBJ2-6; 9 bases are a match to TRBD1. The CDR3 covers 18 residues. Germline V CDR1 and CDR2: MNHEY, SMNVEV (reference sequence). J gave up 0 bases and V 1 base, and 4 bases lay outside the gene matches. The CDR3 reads CASSLYPTGGSGANVLTF. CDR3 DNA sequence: TGTGCCAGCAGTTTATATCCGACAGGGGGCTCTGGGGCCAACGTCCTGACTTTC.